In its sample, the clone carrying this T cell receptor (delta chain) was seen a few times. Its antigen is unknown. The data are from a study of Vδ1+ human thymocytes. Extracted RNA was reverse transcribed into cDNA. CDR3 amplicons came from multiplex PCR with pooled V-gene forward and constant-region reverse primers. TCRdb reanalysed the multiplex PCR reads with CATT. This table has some 23,000 delta-chain clones, around 32% appearing once. Alphabeta T cells were depleted, then CD3+ Vdelta1+ Vdelta2- thymocytes were FACS-sorted. Study observations and caveats: Highly polyclonal TRG and TRD repertoires with Gaussian CDR3 length distributions appeared in thymus. Despite high sort purity, 20% to 25% of thymic T cell receptor delta sequences were Vdelta2.

Deletions cut 0 bases from V and 0 bases from J, with 23 bases between. Germline CDR1 reads TSWWSYY; CDR2 reads QGS. CDR3 size: 20 residues. This chain uses TRDV1 with TRDJ1; D gene uncertain. This TCR was recovered from a boy in the first two years of life who had congenital heart surgery. Material: Vdelta1+ gamma-delta thymocytes from the thymus. The subset here: FACS-sorted CD3+ TCRalphabeta- TCRVdelta1+ TCRVdelta2- thymocytes. CDR3 sequence (DNA): TGTGCTCTTGGGGAACTGCCTCCTCATCCCACTGCCCCCTACACCGATAAACTCATCTTT. It yields the protein CALGELPPHPTAPYTDKLIF.